This entry describes one T cell receptor beta chain. Its antigen is as yet unknown. The sample belongs to a study of high-grade serous ovarian cancer treatment subgroups. Study-level information: Each sample yielded on average around 7,000 unique TCR beta rearrangements from around 14,000 reads. General study findings and limits: Spatial context was lost because tumors were sequenced in bulk. Repertoire analysis covered CDR3 alone, not CDR1 or CDR2.

Tumor tissue was taken before any definitive surgery or chemotherapy was given. Clones were read by immunoSEQ multiplex PCR, and TCRdb kept only the in-frame ones, dropping some. Counted here are some 28,000 clones, about 86% occurring once; the ten biggest clones make up under 2.5%. Sequenced sample: tumor tissue. The sequence derives from a human donor with high-grade serous ovarian cancer.

CDR3 bases: TGTGCCAGCAGCCAGACCGGGACTAGCGGTATCGTTTTCACCGGGGAGCTGTTTTTT. Translation: CASSQTGTSGIVFTGELFF. The rearrangement uses TRBV7-2 and TRBJ2-2, with 11 positions matching TRBD2. Per the germline V gene, CDR1 is SGHTA and CDR2 is FQGNSA. V shed 5 bases, J shed 4 bases, and the junction held 15 bases outside the gene matches. The CDR3 runs 19 residues.